Listed below are T cell receptor beta chains from one sample, sequenced in a study of cytomegalovirus exposure and HLA in healthy donors. The table came from immunoSEQ multiplex PCR; TCRdb's copy has only in-frame clones and leaves some out. The sample shows approximately 98,000 clones, 90% to 96% of them seen only once. Sequenced: PBMCs. The receptors were gathered from a young woman in good health and CMV-seronegative. The CDR3 runs from the conserved cysteine through the conserved F or W. The D gene is left open where the match is weak. Only part of the rows carry a size: once, few, many, or a class if the clone is expanded.

16,-,TRBV18,-,TRBJ2-1,TGTGCCAGCTCACCAACCCTGGACAACTCCTACAATGAGCAGTTCTTC,CASSPTLDNSYNEQFF
14,-,TRBV2,-,TRBJ1-6,TGTGCCAGCGGTGTGGAGGGTGGAAATTCACCCCTCCACTTT,CASGVEGGNSPLHF
12,-,TRBV5-6,-,TRBJ1-1,TGTGCCAGCAGCTGGGGGGGCCTAGGAGCTTTCTTT,CASSWGGLGAFF
14,-,TRBV14,TRBD2,TRBJ2-7,TGTGCCAGCAACCTAGCGGGGGTAAACTACGAGCAGTACTTC,CASNLAGVNYEQYF
14,-,TRBV5-1,-,TRBJ1-2,TGCGCCAGCAGCTTAGGGGGGGATAATAATGGCTACACCTTC,CASSLGGDNNGYTF
16,-,TRBV4-3,TRBD2,TRBJ2-1,TGCGCCAGCAGCCAAGATCGGGGCGGGGGGGCCAATGAGCAGTTCTTC,CASSQDRGGGANEQFF
14,-,TRBV5-1,-,TRBJ1-1,TGCGCCAGCAGCTCCGGGACTTACCCTCCTGAAGCTTTCTTT,CASSSGTYPPEAFF
17,-,TRBV7-9,TRBD2,TRBJ2-1,TGTGCCAGCAGCCCGCCTCAGGGGACTAGCTACAACAATGAGCAGTTCTTC,CASSPPQGTSYNNEQFF
16,-,TRBV28,TRBD1,TRBJ2-3,TGTGCCAGCAGTTCCTCCAGGGGGCTCGTAACAGATACGCAGTATTTT,CASSSSRGLVTDTQYF
15,-,TRBV4-1,TRBD1,TRBJ1-2,TGCGCCAGCAGCCCTGAGGGGGCAGGGGTCTATGGCTACACCTTC,CASSPEGAGVYGYTF
13,-,TRBV29-1,TRBD1,TRBJ1-2,TGCAGCGCCTTGACAGGGCTCAACTATGGCTACACCTTC,CSALTGLNYGYTF
15,few,TRBV28,TRBD2,TRBJ2-3,TGTGCCAGCAGTAGATTAGCGGGGGGCACAGATACGCAGTATTTT,CASSRLAGGTDTQYF
18,-,TRBV15,TRBD1,TRBJ1-2,TGTGCCACCAGCAGAACGGACGGGAGGGGGCCCTCCCTTGGTGGCTACACCTTC,CATSRTDGRGPSLGGYTF
17,-,TRBV7-2,-,TRBJ2-4,TGTGCCAGCAGCCCCCAGGGGGGTGGGACCTTCAAAAACATTCAGTACTTC,CASSPQGGGTFKNIQYF
17,-,TRBV15,TRBD2,TRBJ2-3,TGTGCCACCAGCAGGATTAGCGGGGGGACTAGCACAGATACGCAGTATTTT,CATSRISGGTSTDTQYF
17,-,TRBV11-3,TRBD2,TRBJ2-5,TGTGCCAGCAGCTTAGGACTAGCGGGGGGCCCCCAAGAGACCCAGTACTTC,CASSLGLAGGPQETQYF